The clone carrying this T cell receptor (beta chain) was counted only a few times. Combining a sample-barcoded 5' primer with a J-beta primer mix, a second PCR ran for roughly 7 to 11 cycles. Every molecule of cDNA carried a tag from a template-switch adaptor with 12 random nucleotides. MiXCR, applied by TCRdb to the 5' RACE reads, yields one record per CDR3 protein. The top ten hold roughly a fifth of the sample, which has 910,000 or so distinct CDR3 sequences, 51% seen once. This sample was included in a study of blood T cells in healthy people across ages. Each of the donors had roughly 9.1 milliliters of peripheral blood drawn into EDTA-treated Vacutainer tubes. This CDR3 spans 20 amino acids. The germline V gene encodes CDR1 MGHDK and CDR2 SYGVNS. The junction had 17 bases not matched to a gene; V was cut back by 0 bases and J by 6 bases.

The clonotype originates from a woman aged 60 to 75 in good health. Sequencing input: blood. The chain uses TRBV25-1 and TRBJ1-4, with 9 nucleotides matching TRBD1. The CDR3 reads CASSEYSVRDRVDDDEKLFF. The DNA for the CDR3 is TGTGCCAGCAGTGAATATTCCGTTAGGGACAGGGTAGACGACGATGAAAAACTGTTTTTT.